The 8 T cell receptor beta chains below all came from one sample that was sequenced in a study of T cell repertoires in cytomegalovirus infection. TCRdb fed the reads into MiXCR, producing one record per CDR3 protein. The sample yields some 310,000 distinct CDR3 sequences, around 25% seen once. No antigens are known for them. The specimen comprised cultured PBMCs, sampled from culture after CMV antigen stimulation. These receptors originate from a human donor in good health (CMV status not recorded). Some clones in this sample may be carry-over from other donors' samples.

This chain uses TRBV6-1 with TRBJ1-1; unclear D gene. There are 13 residues in the CDR3. V was pared by 7 bases and J by 4 bases, with 13 bases between. Looked up from germline, CDR1 is MNHNS and CDR2 is SASEGT. The chain's CDR3 is CASTKPSSTEAFF. The CDR3 DNA reads TGTGCCAGCACTAAGCCCTCGAGCACTGAAGCTTTCTTT.

There are many counts of this clonotype. Written as DNA, the CDR3 is TGTGCCAGCTGCCGGACTAGCGGGAGATCCGCGGGGTTTTCTGAGCAGTTCTTC. As protein: CASCRTSGRSAGFSEQFF. The chain carries TRBV6-1 and TRBJ2-1; 13 bases align to TRBD2. With 8 bases clipped from V and 9 bases from J, the junction kept 19 bases outside the gene matches. CDR3 length equals 18 residues. CDR1 is MNHNS and CDR2 is SASEGT in the germline V gene.

The rearrangement uses TRBV7-6 and TRBJ2-7; 11 bases fit TRBD1. The CDR3 contains 16 residues. V was clipped by 2 bases and J by 6 bases; unmatched bases: 9. CDR1 SGHVS and CDR2 FNYEAQ come from the germline V gene. The CDR3 region has the DNA TGTGCCAGCAGCTTATTTCCCCGGGACAGGGGGTTCGAGCAGTACGTC. Its protein product is CASSLFPRDRGFEQYV.

The CDR3 loop is CASSQGTGRGYEQYF. The CDR3 DNA sequence: TGCGCCAGCAGCCAGGGGACAGGGAGAGGCTACGAGCAGTACTTC. The V and J genes are TRBV4-3 and TRBJ2-7, with 9 nucleotides matching TRBD1. Trimming took 3 bases from V and 3 from J; bases not matched to a gene: 6. The CDR3 has 15 amino acids. Per germline, CDR1 LGHNA and CDR2 YSLEER.

This chain links TRBV7-2 with TRBJ2-1; D gene uncertain. CDR1 is SGHTA, CDR2 FQGNSA, per germline. The CDR3 is 11 residues long. The V end was cut by 3 bases, the J end by 8 bases, with 5 bases between. DNA of the CDR3: TGTGCCAGCAGCTTTGGCTATGAGCAGTTCTTC. It yields the protein CASSFGYEQFF.

The chain couples TRBV7-9 to TRBJ2-7; D is undetermined. This CDR3 is 12 amino acids long. The germline gives CDR1 SEHNR, CDR2 FQNEAQ (reference sequence). Between the trimmed V and J ends, which lost 1 base and 6 bases, there was a span of 7 bases. CDR3 residues: CASSLGPSEQYF. Here the CDR3 DNA reads TGTGCCAGCAGCTTAGGGCCAAGCGAGCAGTACTTC.

This chain connects TRBV7-6 to TRBJ1-4; 10 bases are shared with TRBD1. J gave up 1 base and V 5 bases, and 4 bases lay outside the gene matches. Looked up from germline, CDR1 is SGHVS and CDR2 is FNYEAQ. The CDR3 extends over 16 amino acids. The CDR3 loop is CASSPGTGVTNEKLFF. DNA for the CDR3: TGTGCCAGCAGCCCGGGGACAGGGGTAACTAATGAAAAACTGTTTTTT.

The V call is TRBV3-1, the J call TRBJ2-7; 9 bases align to TRBD2. CDR3 length: 15 amino acids. CDR1 and CDR2 from the germline V gene are LGHDT and YNNKEL (reference sequence). The J segment lost 6 bases and the V segment lost 7 bases, leaving 13 bases of the junction unmatched. The CDR3 here is CASKGREGRGSEQYV. The CDR3 nucleotides are TGTGCCAGCAAGGGGCGGGAGGGCCGAGGGAGCGAGCAGTACGTC.